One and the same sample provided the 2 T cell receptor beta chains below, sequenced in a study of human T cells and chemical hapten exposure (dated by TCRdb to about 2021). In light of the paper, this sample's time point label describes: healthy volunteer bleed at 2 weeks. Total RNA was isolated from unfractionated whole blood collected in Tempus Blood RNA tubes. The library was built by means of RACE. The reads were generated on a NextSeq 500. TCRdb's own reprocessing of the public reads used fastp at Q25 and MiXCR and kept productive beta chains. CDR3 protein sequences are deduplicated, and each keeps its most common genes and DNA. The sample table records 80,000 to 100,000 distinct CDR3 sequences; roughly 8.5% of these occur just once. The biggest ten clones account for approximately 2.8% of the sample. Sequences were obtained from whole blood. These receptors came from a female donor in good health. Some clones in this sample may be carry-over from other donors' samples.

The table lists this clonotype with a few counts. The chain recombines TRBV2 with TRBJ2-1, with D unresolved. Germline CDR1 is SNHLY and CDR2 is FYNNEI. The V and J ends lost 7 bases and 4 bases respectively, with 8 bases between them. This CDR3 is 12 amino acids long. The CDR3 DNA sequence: TGTGCCAGCAAGACGGAATACAATGAGCAGTTCTTC. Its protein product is CASKTEYNEQFF.

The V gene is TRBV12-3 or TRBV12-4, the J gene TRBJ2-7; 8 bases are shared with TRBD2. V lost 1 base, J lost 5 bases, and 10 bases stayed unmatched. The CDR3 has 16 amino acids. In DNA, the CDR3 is TGTGCCAGCAGTTTAGGTAGAAGCGGGAGAGGGAACGAGCAGTACTTC. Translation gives CASSLGRSGRGNEQYF.